This TCR beta chain was recovered during a study of CD8 T cells in Susac syndrome. This clonotype was seen just once. The CDR3 extends over 15 amino acids. CDR1 SGHRS and CDR2 YFSETQ come from the germline V gene. Trimming removed 2 bases from V and 1 base from J, with 10 bases in between. The authors carried out high-throughput sequencing of TCR beta. They applied it to CD8+ and CD4+ T cells obtained from blood. Treatment-naive patients with stable or active relapsing-remitting disease served as multiple sclerosis controls. FACS was used to enrich TEMRA cells, whereas the CD8+ and CD4+ T cells were obtained by negative isolation. cDNA came from about 0.5 to 1 ug RNA primed by random hexamers. TCRdb re-derived calls from the immunoSEQ multiplex PCR reads in MiXCR, one entry per CDR3 protein. The sample carries under 80,000 distinct CDR3 sequences, about 95% recorded once.

The chain is built from TRBV5-1 and TRBJ2-1; weak D call: TRBD1 (5 bases). The sequenced sample consisted of CD8+ T cells from PBMCs. The receptor's source is a human donor with multiple sclerosis. The CDR3, as DNA: TGCGCCAGCAGCTTTTTCGCAGGGTCCTACAATGAGCAGTTCTTC. As protein: CASSFFAGSYNEQFF.